One T cell receptor beta chain is described in this entry. There are 10 residues in the CDR3. V was shortened by 8 bases and J by 4 bases, with 5 bases between the two germline ends. CDR1 and CDR2 (germline): MNHNY, SVGAGI (reference sequence). The sample comes from a study of blood T cells in healthy people across ages. Alongside a J-beta primer mix, a sample-barcoded 5' primer served in a second PCR lasting roughly 6 to 11 cycles. TCRdb reprocessed the 5' RACE reads with MiXCR, giving one entry per CDR3 protein. Of over 950,000 distinct CDR3 sequences in the sample, roughly two fifths were seen once.

This chain links TRBV6-6 with TRBJ1-1; D remains ambiguous. The clonotype originates from a man between 18 and 35 years old in good health. Sequencing input: blood. CDR3 protein: CASGPTEAFF. CDR3 DNA: TGTGCCAGCGGCCCCACTGAAGCTTTCTTT.